Below, 21 T cell receptor beta chains from the same sample are listed, as sequenced in a study of lung T cells in sarcoidosis with Löfgren's syndrome. TCRdb analysed the reads with MiXCR anew, one entry per CDR3 protein. The sample yields about 63,000 distinct CDR3 sequences, over 20% seen once. The source material was CD4+ T cells from PBMCs. Source of these receptors: a human donor with sarcoidosis (Löfgren's syndrome or another form), or a control subject (not recorded which).

This clonotype was detected only a few times. The junction and the germline gene differ at one end; a read error may be behind it. The chain recombines TRBV4-1 with TRBJ2-5; D is possibly TRBD1 or TRBD2 (5 bases each). The CDR3 has 14 residues. CDR1 is MGHRA and CDR2 is YSYEKL in the germline V gene. The CDR3 coding sequence is TGCGCCAGCAGCCAAGTGCGACAGTGGGAGACTCAGTACTTC. Amino acids: CASSQVRQWETQYF.

This clonotype was counted between two and nine times. The chain employs TRBV29-1 and TRBJ1-1; 9 bases fit TRBD1. Germline V gives CDR1 SQVTM, CDR2 ANQGSEA. The CDR3 consists of 14 residues. Unmatched junction bases numbered 3, after V lost 4 bases and J lost 0 bases. CDR3 in amino acids: CSVVRQGVNTEAFF. The CDR3, as DNA: TGCAGCGTTGTCCGACAGGGGGTGAACACTGAAGCTTTCTTT.

This clonotype appeared a few times. The chain uses TRBV24-1 and TRBJ2-3; perhaps TRBD1 as D (5 bases). The CDR3 is made up of 16 amino acids. Between the trimmed V and J ends, which lost 2 bases and 2 bases, there was a span of 13 bases. Germline V gene sequence: CDR1 KGHDR, CDR2 SFDVKD. The DNA for the CDR3 is TGTGCCACCAGTGATTCTCAGCAGGGCCACACAGATACGCAGTATTTT. It codes for CATSDSQQGHTDTQYF.

Ten or more counts support this clonotype. The genes are TRBV7-6 and TRBJ2-5; unclear D gene. Per germline, CDR1 SGHVS and CDR2 FNYEAQ. Deletions cut 5 bases from V and 5 bases from J, with 12 bases between. The CDR3 covers 13 residues. The CDR3, as DNA: TGTGCCAGCAGCCCCCCGGGTCGCGAGACCCAGTACTTC. This translates into CASSPPGRETQYF. The whole variable domain, remainder taken from reference TRBV7-6 and TRBJ2-5, is GAGVSQSPRYKVTKRGQDVALRCDPISGHVSLYWYRQALGQGPEFLTYFNYEAQQDKSGLPNDRFSAERPEGSISTLTIQRTEQRDSAMYRCASSPPGRETQYFGPGTRLLVL.

This clonotype appeared a few times. V is TRBV30 and J is TRBJ1-2, with 7 bases that match TRBD1. With 2 bases clipped from V and 6 bases from J, the junction kept 12 bases outside the gene matches. This CDR3 has 15 residues. Germline assignment: CDR1 GTSNPN and CDR2 SVGIG (reference sequence). This CDR3 reads CAWSPVVGQRDGYTF. The CDR3 DNA follows: TGTGCCTGGAGTCCCGTAGTGGGACAGAGAGATGGCTACACCTTC. Together with reference TRBV30 and TRBJ1-2, the CDR3 gives the full variable domain: SQTIHQWPATLVQPVGSPLSLECTVEGTSNPNLYWYRQAAGRGLQLLFYSVGIGQISSEVPQNLSASRPQDRQFILSSKKLLLSDSGFYLCAWSPVVGQRDGYTFGSGTRLTVV.

A few counts support this clonotype. The rearrangement uses TRBV5-6 and TRBJ1-2, with a possible D match to TRBD1 (5 bases). Germline CDR1 reads SGHDT; CDR2 reads YYEEEE. V was clipped by 6 bases and J by 4 bases, with 16 bases between them. CDR3 length: 14 residues. The CDR3 coding sequence is TGTGCCAGCACCCAGGAGGGGAGGAGCTATGGCTACACCTTC. Amino acids: CASTQEGRSYGYTF.

This clonotype was observed many times. This chain joins TRBV20-1 and TRBJ2-7, with D possibly being TRBD2 (5 bases). The ends were cut back, 6 bases at V and 6 bases at J, with 15 bases in the middle. CDR1 is DFQATT and CDR2 is SNEGSKA in the germline V gene (reference sequence). The CDR3 sequence is 12 residues long. The CDR3 reads CSATWTAGEQYV. In DNA, the CDR3 is TGCAGTGCGACTTGGACTGCCGGCGAGCAGTACGTC.

This clonotype was recorded many times. This sequence joins TRBV28 and TRBJ2-3; the D gene is possibly TRBD1 (6 bases). Germline V gives CDR1 MDHEN, CDR2 SYDVKM. Trimming stripped 5 bases from V and 0 bases from J, with 12 bases between. The CDR3 is made up of 15 amino acids. The CDR3 here is CASSRTALSTDTQYF. In DNA form, the CDR3 reads TGTGCCAGCAGTCGGACAGCTCTTAGCACAGATACGCAGTATTTT.

This clonotype was observed many times. This chain connects TRBV6-1 to TRBJ1-2; D not certain. Trimming removed 5 bases from V and 2 bases from J, with 12 bases in between. Germline V gives CDR1 MNHNS, CDR2 SASEGT. The length of the CDR3 is 14 residues. CDR3 nucleotide sequence: TGTGCCAGCAGTCCCGAGGGCGGCAACTATGGCTACACCTTC. The encoded protein is CASSPEGGNYGYTF.

By share, this clonotype ranks as medium-sized. The chain is built from TRBV27 and TRBJ2-5; 9 bases map to TRBD1. V lost 4 bases, J lost 5 bases, and 5 bases stayed unmatched. This CDR3 comprises 14 residues. Germline V gene data show CDR1 as MNHEY and CDR2 as SMNVEV (reference sequence). As DNA, the CDR3 is TGTGCCAGCAGTTACAGGGGGCAAAGGGAGACCCAGTACTTC. Protein sequence: CASSYRGQRETQYF.

The chain employs TRBV7-9 and TRBJ1-1; no firm D call. Deletions cut 2 bases from V and 5 bases from J, with 9 bases between. Germline V gene data show CDR1 as SEHNR and CDR2 as FQNEAQ (reference sequence). The length of the CDR3 is 13 residues. This CDR3 reads CASSLHGQTEAFF. The CDR3 bases are TGTGCCAGCAGCTTACACGGGCAAACTGAAGCTTTCTTT.

This clonotype was picked up a small number of times. This CDR3 reads CALQGAADTQYF. CDR3 sequence (DNA): TGTGCCTTACAGGGGGCCGCAGATACGCAGTATTTT. The chain employs TRBV28 and TRBJ2-3; 9 bases align to TRBD1. With 11 bases clipped from V and 4 bases from J, the junction kept 4 bases outside the gene matches. The CDR3 length is 12 residues. Germline V lookup: CDR1 MDHEN, CDR2 SYDVKM.

A word on this clonotype: This CDR3 fails to terminate in the conserved phenylalanine or tryptophan, so it likely reflects a read error. The rearrangement joins TRBV20-1 to TRBJ1-1, with unresolved D. The CDR3 has 14 residues. The germline V and J ends were trimmed by 3 bases and 1 base, with 12 bases remaining between them. Germline V CDR1 and CDR2: DFQATT, SNEGSKA (reference sequence). The CDR3 sequence is CSARASGRNTEAFS. CDR3 sequence (DNA): TGCAGTGCTAGGGCTTCAGGCAGGAACACTGAAGCTTTCTCT.

V usage is TRBV5-6 and J usage is TRBJ1-3, with 7 bases fitting TRBD1. From germline, CDR1 is SGHDT and CDR2 YYEEEE. V was pared by 4 bases and J by 4 bases, with 8 bases of the junction left unmatched. The CDR3 spans 15 residues. The CDR3 is CASSRFDRAGNTIYF. The CDR3 DNA sequence: TGTGCCAGCAGCAGATTCGACAGGGCCGGAAACACCATATATTTT.

For this clonotype: Being one base from a much bigger clone, this may be a read error. This chain connects TRBV20-1 to TRBJ2-5; no clear D. V lost 3 bases to trimming and J lost 6 bases, with 11 bases between them. The germline CDR1 and CDR2 sequences are DFQATT and SNEGSKA (reference sequence). The CDR3 is 12 residues long. CDR3 region: CSARALQKTQYF. DNA for the CDR3: TGCAGTGCTAGGGCTTTGCAAAAGACCCAGTACTTC.

With regard to this clonotype: The CDR3 carries no conserved terminal phenylalanine or tryptophan, so it likely arises from a read error. The J gene is TRBJ2-5, the V gene TRBV6-1, with 14 bases matching TRBD2. V gave up 5 bases and J gave up 6 bases; unmatched junction bases: 8. The germline gives CDR1 MNHNS, CDR2 SASEGT. The CDR3 runs to 16 residues. This CDR3 reads CASSPGTSGRAKTQYL. The CDR3 nucleotides are TGTGCCAGCAGTCCCGGGACTAGCGGGAGAGCGAAGACCCAGTACCTT.

The gene calls are TRBV12-3 or TRBV12-4 and TRBJ2-1; no firm D call. The CDR3 has 11 amino acids. V was trimmed by 6 bases and J by 10 bases, leaving 10 bases between them. CDR3: CASRNGPEQFF. In DNA, the CDR3 is TGTGCCAGCAGGAACGGACCAGAGCAGTTCTTC.

In this sample, this clonotype turned up a few times. At one of its ends the junction is not consistent with the germline gene, which may arise from a read error. This sequence joins TRBV5-4 and TRBJ2-5, with 14 bases identical to TRBD2. This CDR3 region has 14 residues. Germline CDR1 and CDR2: SGHNT and YYREEE (reference sequence). CDR3 DNA sequence: TGTGCCAGCAGCCCCTTCGGGACTAGCGGGAGTATGGACTTC. This translates into CASSPFGTSGSMDF.

This clonotype was recorded at least ten times. The chain has TRBV24-1 and TRBJ2-7; D not resolved. The V gene's germline CDR1 is KGHDR and CDR2 SFDVKD. Trimming pared 8 bases from V and 0 bases from J, leaving 10 bases between. The CDR3 is 13 amino acids. The CDR3 DNA reads TGTGCCACCATCCCGCAGAGCTCCTACGAGCAGTACGTC. Its translation: CATIPQSSYEQYV.

The table lists this clonotype with many counts. The chain joins TRBV6-2 or TRBV6-3 to TRBJ2-1, with D possibly being TRBD1 or TRBD2 (5 bases each). Germline CDR1 is MNHEY and CDR2 is SVGEGT. V was pared by 0 bases and J by 10 bases, with 10 bases between. This CDR3 region has 13 residues. CDR3 nucleotides: TGTGCCAGCAGTTACTCGACGAGGGGCGAGCAGTTCTTC. Protein sequence: CASSYSTRGEQFF.

This clonotype was counted a single time. The chain recombines TRBV4-1 with TRBJ2-1; 8 bases match TRBD1. V shed 4 bases, J shed 8 bases, and the junction held 10 bases outside the gene matches. This CDR3 is 15 amino acids long. Germline assignment: CDR1 MGHRA and CDR2 YSYEKL. CDR3 in amino acids: CASSPSGQVPYEQFF. The DNA for the CDR3 is TGCGCCAGCAGCCCCTCGGGACAGGTCCCCTATGAGCAGTTCTTC.